This T cell receptor (beta chain) was obtained from a study of patients and donors after allogeneic stem cell transplantation. TCRdb fed the RT-PCR reads into MiXCR, producing one record per CDR3 protein. The sample yields roughly 41,000 distinct CDR3 sequences, roughly 30% seen once. Germline CDR1 is MDHEN and CDR2 is SYDVKM. V lost 5 bases and J 1 base, leaving 13 bases between the germline ends. This CDR3 has 15 residues. The sequence derives from a human donor who was either an allogeneic HSCT recipient or a stem cell or donor lymphocyte infusion donor (not recorded which). It is not recorded whose cells these are; they may come from a transplant donor. The J gene is TRBJ2-3, the V gene TRBV28; D is perhaps TRBD1 or TRBD2 (5 bases each). Sequencing was performed on blood, either unsorted or a sorted T cell fraction (not recorded which). The CDR3 spells CASSPWGIGTDTQYF. The CDR3 DNA follows: TGTGCCAGCAGTCCCTGGGGGATTGGCACAGATACGCAGTATTTT.